In this sample, the clone carrying this T cell receptor (beta chain) turned up many times. The antigen is unknown. MiXCR, applied by TCRdb to the multiplex PCR reads, yields one record per CDR3 protein. The sample holds about 21,000 distinct CDR3 sequences, 40% to 45% seen once. The entry originates in a study of breast tumors, draining lymph nodes, adjacent tissues. Notes on the study in general: Tumors had less TCR diversity than lymph nodes, more than nontumor tissue. Most tumor T cells seemingly derive from lymph node, then expand in tumor. Luminal-like breast cancer showed significantly greater tumor-nontumor repertoire similarity than basal-like breast cancer did.

Germline loops: CDR1 LNHDA, CDR2 SQIVND (reference sequence). This CDR3 comprises 15 residues. Trimming left V 2 bases short and J 2 bases short, with 11 bases between. This receptor was taken from a female donor with breast cancer. Some clones in this sample may be carry-over from other donors' samples. The chain is built from TRBV19 and TRBJ2-3; D remains unclear. Sequencing was performed on breast tumor tissue. DNA for the CDR3: TGTGCCAGTAGTATACTCGCAGTGCCCACAGATACGCAGTATTTT. Translation gives CASSILAVPTDTQYF.